This TCR beta chain was recorded in a study of cytomegalovirus exposure and HLA in healthy donors (dated by TCRdb to 2016 to 2017). For context, the study as a whole: According to a later analysis, the 100 to 150 validation repertoires were produced on the same platform as the 600 to 850 repertoires of the first cohort. The study aimed to test whether signatures of past pathogen exposure could be identified by cataloging public T cell receptors. In addition to the first cohort of 666 subjects, a separate validation cohort of over 90 different subjects was used. To predict cytomegalovirus infection status, the study brought together high-throughput TCR immunosequencing, statistical association of individual TCRs with disease status, and machine learning. General conclusions and limits of the study: Cytomegalovirus status was reported to be diagnosed by the classifier with high specificity and sensitivity in both the original and validation cohorts. Most TCR sequences were observed very rarely across donors, whereas some public TCRs were present in many individuals. The validation cohort had no HLA typing available for a later analysis, so co-occurrence within that cohort was assessed over all 120 repertoires. According to the authors, the approach could potentially be generalized to other disease states and immunological phenotypes. In the study, around 150 TCR beta chains were listed as associated with cytomegalovirus. In a later analysis, TCRs clustered in the first cohort were found to also tend to co-occur in the approximately 120 validation repertoires, with 85% to 95% of cluster scores above 0. A few of the identified cytomegalovirus-associated TCR beta chains were confirmed in vitro to be specific for cytomegalovirus antigens.

Separate from the roughly 650-subject first cohort, the validation cohort of about 120 subjects was the group to which the donors belonged. On this clone: Which antigen it targets is not known. Base qualities were left out, and no much larger clone turns up one base away.

Library preparation employed the immunoSEQ multiplex PCR assay. Processing in the source paper ran as follows. A statistical classification framework was developed to diagnose cytomegalovirus status using the catalog of TCR beta chain sequences. Here the immuneACCESS table is served through TCRdb, limited to in-frame sequences with V and J called. Missing clones are a known gap in these copies; in checked studies unresolved V genes cover under half, and the rest lacks a known reason. The V and J calls and clone size come from that table; D and trimming were worked out from the DNA. A total of 65,000 to 75,000 clones appear in this sample, almost 95% of them only once. Under 5.5% of the sample lies in the top ten. Germline trimming amounts to 5 bases on V and 7 bases on J, with 9 as the count of junction bases outside the gene matches. For CDR1 and CDR2, the germline V gene lists SGHTA and FQGNSA. The CDR3 contains 14 residues, cysteine and phenylalanine counted. The retained sequence is limited to the CDR3, 42 bases, with the frame set at the first base.

The source is a man younger than 35 in good health and CMV-seropositive. This chain is built from TRBV7-2 and TRBJ1-1; 8 central bases correspond to TRBD1. The material sequenced was PBMCs. The nucleotide sequence reads TGTGCCAGCAGCCCAACAGGGGGTCTGGGTGAAGCTTTCTTT. Its protein reads: CASSPTGGLGEAFF.